This note documents a single T cell receptor beta chain sequence. This clonotype has ten or more counts. It has no known antigen specificity. No base qualities exist here, and no much larger clone lies one base off it. The germline ends are 15 bases apart after V is trimmed by 3 bases and J by 2 bases. CDR3 length: 16 amino acids, cysteine to phenylalanine. Only the CDR3 DNA stays, 48 bases, in frame from base 1. Only healthy Caucasian donors were included. Three pairs of female monozygotic twins, all aged roughly 18 to 29 years, made up the twin cohort. Positive isolation kits from Invitrogen were used to isolate CD4+ and CD8+ T cell populations. The sample belongs to a study of identical twins (dated by TCRdb to about 2016). Concerning the study at large: TCR alpha and beta repertoires from monozygotic twins, unrelated adults of various ages and cord blood were deep-sequenced to test whether fetal clonotypes persist. Replicate twin experiments were performed at different times using different library preparation protocols to rule out contamination. What the research found in general, with its limitations: Zero-insertion analyses could be partly confounded by invariant T cells such as MAIT and iNKT, although diverse VJ usage argued against such confounding for most clonotypes. Because the same donors could not be followed over many years, the conclusions relied on cross-sectional statistical analysis. Abundant cord blood beta clonotypes carried fewer insertions; young adult naive repertoires showed a weaker similar trend, while memory repertoires showed none. A weaker excess of twin sharing was found in beta out-of-frame sequences because the signal-to-noise ratio was lowered by fewer shared sequences. In monozygotic twins, recombination models systematically underestimated out-of-frame TCR alpha sharing, but the models matched the sharing seen between unrelated individuals. Compared with coincidental sharing between unrelated individuals, an excess of low generation-probability sequences was observed among out-of-frame TCR alpha sequences shared between twins.

The method behind the library was 5' RACE. The reads were generated on an Illumina HiSeq 2000. A universal primer binding site was introduced by template switching, and a unique molecular identifier was present in the final cDNA, enabling accurate counting of TCR cDNA molecules. Specific primers in the conserved constant-segment region were used to synthesize first-strand cDNA for the TCR alpha and beta chains. To control for contamination, every cDNA library was double barcoded, receiving both a SMART-Mk sample barcode and Illumina barcodes. TruSeq adapter sequences and Illumina sample barcodes were added in two successive PCR steps. The TCR alpha and beta cDNA libraries were sequenced on the Illumina HiSeq platform using custom primers. The original methods were these. Unique molecular identifiers were extracted from raw reads with MiGEC, and CDR3 positions were determined with MiXCR. For each individual, recombination models were inferred using an EM algorithm with the repgenHMM and IGoR tools. The tcR package in R was used for shared clonotype analysis, with sharing normalized by the product of cloneset sizes. Out-of-frame nonproductive sequences were analyzed to study raw recombination free of thymic and clonal selection effects. TCRdb applied fastp at Q25 and MiXCR to the public reads, then kept only in-frame beta chains. Rows with a matching CDR3 protein are joined into one entry that keeps the most common DNA and genes. Clone size and V and J calls follow TCRdb, not the original study. The sample includes about 330,000 distinct CDR3 sequences, with approximately 13% observed a single time. The ten top clones hold 7.2% of the sample.

This sample was also put to use in a study of yellow fever vaccine responses in identical twins. Per that second paper: According to the authors, in identical twins the way T cells responded to vaccination appeared partly convergent and partly personalized. In identical twins, the study followed T cell clones that responded to the vaccine with precision.

Sequencing was performed on CD8+ T cells sorted from blood. The chain uses TRBV12-3 or TRBV12-4 and TRBJ2-3; the D element could tentatively be TRBD1 or TRBD2, as 5 bases agree for each. The TCR originated in a woman aged 18 to 35 in good health. The sequenced DNA: TGTGCCAGCAGTTTGGTTCGGGGCCTAGTCACAGATACGCAGTATTTT. Its translation reads: CASSLVRGLVTDTQYF.